This record looks at one T cell receptor (beta chain) sequence and its context. Antigen unknown. Expressed TCRB transcripts were sequenced, since all the RNA that had been isolated was reverse transcribed. The data were produced by immunoSEQ multiplex PCR, yet TCRdb's version contains in-frame clones alone and is incomplete. The table lists about 740,000 clones, roughly 13% of them singletons. This specimen comes from a study of beta chain features in type 1 diabetes. Findings and limits, study-wide: Moderately but significantly shorter TCRB CDR3s were found in Type 1 diabetes patients in all four CD4+ subsets. A greater similarity of naive, central memory and Treg TCRB repertoires was seen among patients than among healthy donors. More deletions and fewer insertions at VDJ junctions were seen in type 1 diabetes patients. Since sequencing was performed on cDNA, cells with high TCR expression could be over-represented.

CD45RO/CCR7/CD25/CD127/CD95/CD27 sorting isolated CD4+ naive, central memory, regulatory and stem cell-like memory cells. The CDR3 is 14 residues long. Germline V CDR1 and CDR2: SGHDN, FVKESK. Trimming took off 5 bases at V and 1 base at J, with 11 bases between the two ends. Sequenced sample: naive CD4+ T cells from blood. The TCR comes from a man aged 18 to 29 with type 1 diabetes. This chain links TRBV14 with TRBJ1-1; TRBD1 is a possible D gene (5 bases). The CDR3 sequence is CASSWGRSNTEAFF. The CDR3, as DNA: TGTGCCAGCAGCTGGGGACGCTCGAACACTGAAGCTTTCTTT.